A selection of T cell receptor beta chains follows, all from one sample in a study of blood T cells in healthy people across ages. TCRdb re-called the 5' RACE reads with MiXCR, one entry per CDR3 protein. The table shows 540,000 or so distinct CDR3 sequences, with approximately 30% occurring only once. Sequenced: blood. The receptor source for this set is a woman in her 70s in good health. CDR3s include the opening cysteine and the closing phenylalanine or tryptophan. Each record gives: J gene, V gene, clone size, D gene, CDR3 DNA, CDR3 protein. D genes are given only for firm matches. Only part of the rows carry a size: once, few, many, or a class if the clone is expanded.

j_call: TRBJ2-7
v_call: TRBV15
clone_size: .
d_call: .
cdr3_nt: TGTGCCACCAGCAGAAGCTACGAGCAGTACTTC
cdr3_aa: CATSRSYEQYF

j_call: TRBJ2-1
v_call: TRBV7-2
clone_size: few
d_call: TRBD2
cdr3_nt: TGTGCCAGCAGCCTCCGTCGGACTAGCGGGGGGGAAGGTGAGCAGTTCTTC
cdr3_aa: CASSLRRTSGGEGEQFF

j_call: TRBJ2-7
v_call: TRBV7-2
clone_size: few
d_call: TRBD2
cdr3_nt: TGTGCCAGCAGCTCGACTAGCGGGGGGGCCAACGGGCAGTACTTC
cdr3_aa: CASSSTSGGANGQYF

j_call: TRBJ2-1
v_call: TRBV29-1
clone_size: few
d_call: TRBD2
cdr3_nt: TGCAGCGCTGGAAGGGGAGGGGTGGGCAATGAGCAGTTCTTC
cdr3_aa: CSAGRGGVGNEQFF

j_call: TRBJ2-1
v_call: TRBV4-3
clone_size: few
d_call: TRBD2
cdr3_nt: TGCGCCAGCAGCCAAGGGCCCCCCCCTAGCGGGGAACACAATGAGCAGTTCTTC
cdr3_aa: CASSQGPPPSGEHNEQFF

j_call: TRBJ2-7
v_call: TRBV7-2
clone_size: few
d_call: TRBD1
cdr3_nt: TGTGCCAGCAGCCTCAGGGGACAGGTCCCCGAGCAGTACTTC
cdr3_aa: CASSLRGQVPEQYF

j_call: TRBJ1-1
v_call: TRBV5-1
clone_size: few
d_call: TRBD1
cdr3_nt: TGCGCCAGCAGCGCCGGACAGGGGTCGAACACTGAAGCTTTCTTT
cdr3_aa: CASSAGQGSNTEAFF

j_call: TRBJ2-2
v_call: TRBV19
clone_size: few
d_call: TRBD2
cdr3_nt: TGTGCCAGTAGCCGGGGACTAGCCGGGGAGCTGTTTTTT
cdr3_aa: CASSRGLAGELFF

j_call: TRBJ1-6
v_call: TRBV18
clone_size: few
d_call: .
cdr3_nt: TGTGCCAGCTCTTCCGATATTAATTCACCCCTCCACTTT
cdr3_aa: CASSSDINSPLHF

j_call: TRBJ2-3
v_call: TRBV7-2
clone_size: once
d_call: .
cdr3_nt: TGTGCCAGCAGCTTATTCCGGGATACGCAGTATTTT
cdr3_aa: CASSLFRDTQYF

j_call: TRBJ2-3
v_call: TRBV7-2
clone_size: .
d_call: .
cdr3_nt: TGTGCCAGCAGCTTTTCGCACGGCACAGATACGCAGTATTTT
cdr3_aa: CASSFSHGTDTQYF

j_call: TRBJ2-5
v_call: TRBV5-1
clone_size: few
d_call: .
cdr3_nt: TGCGCCAGCAGCTTTCGTTTGGGTTCGGGCGGAGAGACCCAGTACTTC
cdr3_aa: CASSFRLGSGGETQYF

j_call: TRBJ2-1
v_call: TRBV6-1
clone_size: .
d_call: TRBD2
cdr3_nt: TGTGCCAGCAGAGGACTAGCGGGGGGCTCCTACAATGAGCAGTTCTTC
cdr3_aa: CASRGLAGGSYNEQFF

j_call: TRBJ2-1
v_call: TRBV6-2/TRBV6-3
clone_size: .
d_call: .
cdr3_nt: TGTGCCAGCAGTTACTCGATGACGCCACGTGTAGGTGAGCAGTTCTTC
cdr3_aa: CASSYSMTPRVGEQFF

j_call: TRBJ1-1
v_call: TRBV4-3
clone_size: .
d_call: .
cdr3_nt: TGCGCCAGCAGCCAAGAGACAAGGGGGGGCCGGGGGGCTTTCTTT
cdr3_aa: CASSQETRGGRGAFF

j_call: TRBJ1-1
v_call: TRBV10-3
clone_size: few
d_call: TRBD1
cdr3_nt: TGTGCCATATTTACACAGGGGGGAACTGAAGCTTTCTTT
cdr3_aa: CAIFTQGGTEAFF

j_call: TRBJ1-4
v_call: TRBV4-3
clone_size: .
d_call: .
cdr3_nt: TGCGCCAGCAGCCAAGGCAGGCCCGCAACTAATGAAAAACTGTTTTTT
cdr3_aa: CASSQGRPATNEKLFF

j_call: TRBJ1-5
v_call: TRBV20-1
clone_size: few
d_call: .
cdr3_nt: TGCAGTGCTGGGGGATCCACAGGGAGCAATCAGCCCCAGCATTTT
cdr3_aa: CSAGGSTGSNQPQHF

j_call: TRBJ2-5
v_call: TRBV5-1
clone_size: few
d_call: TRBD2
cdr3_nt: TGCGCCAGCAGCCCCCTGGGTCAGCGGGGGGCCGGAGAGACCCAGTACTTC
cdr3_aa: CASSPLGQRGAGETQYF

j_call: TRBJ2-3
v_call: TRBV6-5
clone_size: few
d_call: .
cdr3_nt: TGTGCCAGCAGCCATGGTGGGTCTAAGGGGACAGATACGCAGTATTTT
cdr3_aa: CASSHGGSKGTDTQYF

j_call: TRBJ1-2
v_call: TRBV20-1
clone_size: .
d_call: .
cdr3_nt: TGCAGTGCTCACGGGGGGGTTGTCTACACCTTC
cdr3_aa: CSAHGGVVYTF

j_call: TRBJ1-2
v_call: TRBV20-1
clone_size: .
d_call: .
cdr3_nt: TGCAGTGCTCCCCGGACAAGCTCGGGGTCATCGGGCTACACCTTC
cdr3_aa: CSAPRTSSGSSGYTF